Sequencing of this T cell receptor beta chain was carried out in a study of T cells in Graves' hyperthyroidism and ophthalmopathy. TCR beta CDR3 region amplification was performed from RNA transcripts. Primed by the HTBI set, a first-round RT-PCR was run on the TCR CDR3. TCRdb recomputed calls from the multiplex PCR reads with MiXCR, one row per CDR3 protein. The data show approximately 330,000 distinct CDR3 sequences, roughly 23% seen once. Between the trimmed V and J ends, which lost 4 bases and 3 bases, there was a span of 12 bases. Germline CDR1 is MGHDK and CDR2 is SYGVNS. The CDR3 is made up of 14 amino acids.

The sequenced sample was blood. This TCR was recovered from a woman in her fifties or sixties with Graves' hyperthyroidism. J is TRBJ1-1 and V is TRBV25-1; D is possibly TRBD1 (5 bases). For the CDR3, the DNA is TGTGCCAGCAGTGGGCAGGGAAGGGACACTGAAGCTTTCTTT. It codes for CASSGQGRDTEAFF.